This T cell receptor beta chain emerged from a study of blood T cell repertoires in COVID-19. Study at large: Material from acute and convalescent COVID-19 was sourced from the United States, Italy and Spain. From T cells, B-cell-depleted T cells, or PBMCs came the material, which was cDNA or gDNA.

Germline CDR1 MNHEY, CDR2 SVGAGI. Trimming cost V 2 bases and J 2 bases; bases outside gene matches: 8. The CDR3 runs to 16 residues. In the original analysis: Using reference gene primer amplification, nucleated cell counts were estimated. The table came from immunoSEQ multiplex PCR; TCRdb's copy has only in-frame clones and leaves some out. Clonal size and the V and J genes are those of that table, whereas D and trimming came from the DNA. The repertoire holds about 240,000 clones, with 75% to 85% as singletons. The receptor was isolated from an older woman with active or convalescent COVID-19. This rearrangement joins TRBV6-5 to TRBJ1-2; 7 nucleotides align to TRBD1. The sample was peripheral blood. The CDR3 reads CASSYARFRGNYGYTF. The CDR3 nucleotides read TGTGCCAGCAGTTACGCCCGATTCAGGGGGAACTATGGCTACACCTTC.